This T cell receptor beta chain was captured in a study of regulatory T cells in long-lasting Graves disease listed by TCRdb under 2021. Regarding the research as a whole: In the newly diagnosed Graves' disease group, patients had been taking antithyroid drugs for less than 3 months. Patients with persistent Graves' disease were compared with patients with newly diagnosed Graves' disease using TCR sequencing and RNA sequencing of peripheral blood. The study took place in China and was registered as a clinical trial. A total of around 35 samples were covered by TCR sequencing, comprising roughly 13 persistent and around 20 newly diagnosed Graves' disease patients. The study at large found these results: Patients with persistent disease shared more public clonotypes (over 2,500) than newly diagnosed patients did (nearly 1,000). Compared with newly diagnosed patients, patients with persistent Graves' disease had lower TCR Shannon entropy and fewer highly expanded clones, which suggests clonal expansion. Persistent disease showed preferential use of TRBV28, TRBJ1-2 and TRBJ2-5, whereas newly diagnosed disease favored TRBV20-1 and TRBJ2-1. The small sample size was acknowledged by the authors as a limitation that may reduce accuracy. Because the primary lesion, thyroid tissue, could not be accessed, the study looked at peripheral blood alone. Sequencing and analysis were restricted to the TCR beta chain.

Libraries were built with multiplex PCR. Sequencing took place on an Illumina HiSeq 4000. iRepertoire HTBI primers and Arm-PCR amplification of CDR3 regions were used to construct TCR beta libraries. Before sequencing, the PCR products underwent gel purification. The original pipeline was this. Gene usage analysis of CDR3 amino acid clonotypes relied on the approximately 68 TRBV and 13 to 15 TRBJ segments identified across samples. COPE and FqMerger were used to merge the filtered high-quality paired reads into contigs. BLAST was used to align contigs to the IMGT TRBV, TRBD and TRBJ reference genes, and CDR3 was defined following IMGT. Any clonotype with a frequency above 0.1% was classified as a highly expanded clone. Shannon entropy served as the measure of repertoire diversity, while the Gini coefficient captured V-J evenness. Clonotypes shared by more than one individual were considered public. In TCRdb, the public reads were trimmed at Q25 with fastp and aligned with MiXCR, with productive beta chains retained. Rows with a matching CDR3 protein are joined into one entry that keeps the most common DNA and genes. TCRdb, not the authors, supplied the V and J calls. Recorded for this sample are 400,000 to 450,000 distinct CDR3 sequences; 15% of them occurred a single time. 16% of the sample lies in the top ten.

Including the terminal cysteine and phenylalanine, the CDR3 comprises 13 residues. Just CDR3 DNA is preserved here, 39 bases in frame from base 1. CDR1 is given as DFQATT and CDR2 as SNEGSKA, both from the germline V gene (reference sequence). Trimming takes 5 bases from V and 5 bases from J, and the germline ends sit 15 bases apart. The sample's time point label is to be understood as: newly diagnosed GD, antithyroid drugs for less than 3 months. For both TCR sequencing and RNA sequencing, RNA was extracted from PBMCs in TRIzol. The diagnosis of Graves' disease followed American Thyroid Association guidelines. Patients were recruited from an endocrinology department in Xi'an, China. Each patient gave around 9 milliliters of peripheral blood, collected in an EDTA anticoagulant tube. Ficoll Paque Plus density gradient separation was used to isolate PBMCs, and no further T cell sorting was performed. An Agilent 2100 Bioanalyzer and agarose gel were used to check RNA quality, while a NanoDrop 2000 measured RNA concentration.

At least ten counts were recorded for this clonotype. Its antigen specificity is not known. No much larger clone is present one base from it, and per-base qualities are unavailable. These data were likewise used in another study, on T cells in Graves' hyperthyroidism and ophthalmopathy. The second source states: Stable Graves' hyperthyroidism was defined as the absence of progression to ophthalmopathy over 18 months of follow-up. Hyperthyroidism patients were aged 18 to 65 years and newly diagnosed, with disease duration of less than 2 months. Exclusion was applied to patients with uncontrolled infections, other autoimmune diseases, pregnancy or lactation. Diagnoses relied on clinical symptoms, serum thyroxine and TRAb, thyroid ultrasound and orbital computed tomography. A first-round RT-PCR of the TCR CDR3 used the HTBI primer set with the Qiagen OneStep RT-PCR kit. Most expanded thyroid clonotypes (frequency above 0.001) were also detected in blood, a finding suggesting that blood repertoires may reflect thyroid immune responses. Ophthalmopathy was separated from stable hyperthyroidism by a 13 V-J signature model, with around 88% sensitivity and roughly 84% specificity obtained in cross-validation and 80%/75% obtained in testing. In validation, progression to ophthalmopathy was predicted by the model with 70.59% sensitivity and just over 72% specificity, a median of 6.5 months before onset. To identify TCR V-J signatures that set the groups apart, the researchers used a discovery cohort of 100 patients, made up of some 41 with Graves' ophthalmopathy and 55 to 65 with stable Graves' hyperthyroidism. Prospective prediction of ophthalmopathy was tested in an independent validation cohort of about 19 hyperthyroidism patients and 17 patients who later progressed to ophthalmopathy. The 95 to 100 discovery patients were randomly divided into training and test sets at a 7:3 ratio. The study also compared thyroid tissue and blood T-cell repertoires from about six Graves' hyperthyroidism patients. Once sampling was done, hyperthyroidism patients were given methimazole at a starting dose of 30 mg daily, whereas ophthalmopathy patients were given high-dose intravenous methylprednisolone. Libraries were constructed in a second round of multiplex PCR, after which size selection and purification were carried out. Sequencing of the libraries was done on an Illumina HiSeq2000 using paired-end 100 bp reads. SOAPnuke was used to process the raw data, with reads discarded if the reads contained adapters or uncalled bases, had a mean Phred below 15, or lacked an exact constant-primer or identifier match. COPE v1.2.5 was used to merge the high-quality paired reads, and each unique nucleotide sequence was defined as a clonotype. Clonotypes were aligned to IMGT TRBV, TRBD and TRBJ reference segments using MiTCR v1.1. Analysis was restricted to V-J combinations with a frequency above 0.0001, which covered about 99% of repertoires. A TCS score was defined as the ratio between F50 (clonal expansion) and ExV (chaos), using BLOSUM62-based TCRdist between CDR3 peptides within each V-J. Welch's t-statistics and random forest reduced fewer than 600 V-J features to 10 to 15, which were used in a naive Bayes classifier (R e1071). Sample size was not statistically predetermined, and investigators were not blinded to group allocation. According to the paper, TCR Vbeta CDR3 sequencing was carried out on 135 peripheral blood samples, which came from 40 to 45 ophthalmopathy, under 80 hyperthyroidism and approximately 17 progressor patients.

The receptor chain draws on TRBV20-1 and TRBJ1-2; the D gene identity is not certain. Sequencing was performed on peripheral blood mononuclear cells (PBMCs), taken at new diagnosis, from a patient treated with antithyroid drugs. The TCR sequence derives from a woman aged 25 to 39 with Graves disease. Donor details come from another sample of the same person, matched by shared clones. In nucleotide form, the sequence is TGCAGTGCTCTGCCGACTCCAAAGTATGGCTACACCTTC. This is translated as CSALPTPKYGYTF.